This TCR beta chain came from a study of T cell responses to AZD1222 COVID-19 vaccine. Study-wide background: Second-dose intervals near 4 or 12 weeks were combined.

Note on this clone: Antigen unknown.

Points from the study as a whole: Every sample of the repertoires postdated the peak T cell response. The study identified only a handful of AZD1222 recipients as seropositive at baseline.

Generated by immunoSEQ multiplex PCR, the TCRdb table keeps only in-frame clones and is missing some. Here the sample spans 100,000 or so clones, more than 75% being singletons. V lost 1 base and J lost 6; bases outside the gene matches: 7. Germline CDR1 SEHNR, CDR2 FQNEAQ (reference sequence). This CDR3 has 15 amino acids. The source is an adult in good health. The chain carries TRBV7-9 and TRBJ2-7; TRBD1 agrees at 9 bases. The sample consisted of peripheral blood, taken on day 0 of AZD1222 vaccination. The CDR3 DNA follows: TGTGCCAGCAGCTTAGGCCAACAGGGGGCCGGCGAGCAGTACTTC. Protein product: CASSLGQQGAGEQYF.